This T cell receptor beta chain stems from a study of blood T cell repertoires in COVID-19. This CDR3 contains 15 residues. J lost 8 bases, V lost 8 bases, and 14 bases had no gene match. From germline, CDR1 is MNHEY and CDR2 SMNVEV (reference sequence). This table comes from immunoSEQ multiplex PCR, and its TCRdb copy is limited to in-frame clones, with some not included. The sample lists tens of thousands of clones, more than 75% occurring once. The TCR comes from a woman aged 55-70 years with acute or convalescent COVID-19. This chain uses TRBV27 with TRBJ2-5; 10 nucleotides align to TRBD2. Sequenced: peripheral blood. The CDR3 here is CASEPLAGAVRTQYF. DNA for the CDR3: TGTGCCAGCGAACCTCTAGCGGGGGCGGTTCGAACCCAGTACTTC.